The clone carrying this T cell receptor beta chain was found many times. TCRbeta libraries were built with three rounds of nested PCR, modified from ARM-PCR. Each CDR3 protein gets one entry after TCRdb re-called the multiplex PCR reads with MiXCR. The table lists more than 35,000 distinct CDR3 sequences, roughly 60% of them singletons. This sample's RNA came from whole unsorted tissue. More than 3 cm separated this lung sample from the edge of the tumor. The data originate from a study of tumor and adjacent non-tumor tissue in lung cancer. The CDR3 has 16 residues. Germline V lookup: CDR1 MNHNY, CDR2 SVGAGI (reference sequence). V was trimmed by 0 bases and J by 2 bases, leaving 12 bases between them.

The sequence derives from a woman aged 40 to 49 with non-small cell lung cancer. The sample consisted of distant non-tumor lung tissue. V and J are TRBV6-6 and TRBJ2-3; weak D call: TRBD2 (5 bases). The CDR3 sequence is CASSYSEGGTTDTQYF. The CDR3 DNA sequence: TGTGCCAGCAGTTACTCCGAGGGCGGAACCACAGATACGCAGTATTTT.